This T cell receptor (beta chain) stems from a study of shared clonotypes between healthy human individuals. All donors were healthy HIV-negative adults lacking recent acute infections or vaccinations. CD4+ cells were split into CD45RA+ naive and CD45RA-negative memory subsets. Replicate PCRs run on sorted subsets employed roughly 180 ng DNA, approximately 30,000 T cell genomes. In the source study's methods: Junction-only immunoSEQ data arrived without quality scores, meaning filtering differed. Libraries were prepared by immunoSEQ multiplex PCR; TCRdb keeps only in-frame clonotypes and omits some of them. D and trimming come from the DNA, and the V and J calls and clone size come from that table. Here the sample spans 2 million to 2.5 million clones, over 90% being singletons. Trimming shortened V by 0 bases and J by 0 bases, and 8 bases separated the two germline ends. The CDR3 runs to 15 residues. The germline gives CDR1 MNHNY, CDR2 SVGAGI (reference sequence).

Sample: naive CD4+ T cells from PBMCs. As to subset: CD45RA+ positively selected. This TCR came from a man aged 18 to 30 in good health. Some clones in this sample may be carry-over from other donors' samples. The V call is TRBV6-6, the J call TRBJ2-5, with unresolved D. As DNA, the CDR3 is TGTGCCAGCAGTTACTCGCGACCCTACCAAGAGACCCAGTACTTC. Residues: CASSYSRPYQETQYF.